The clone carrying this TCR beta chain came up a few times. Its antigen remains unknown. This entry belongs to a study of tumor-infiltrating lymphocytes in localized non-small cell lung cancer. As for the study in general: Resected tumor was paired with non-adjacent uninvolved lung from the same patient.

General observations from the study: Compared with uninvolved lung, tumors showed higher T cell infiltration by TCRbeta sequencing. IM1 and IM2 tumors showed no difference in T-cell fraction. Not all patients were TCR sequenced, owing to tissue quantity.

The repertoire was sequenced with immunoSEQ multiplex PCR; TCRdb's copy has only in-frame clones and lacks some. This sample has tens of thousands of clones, with 50% to 70% found just once. The V gene's germline CDR1 is SGHRS and CDR2 YFSETQ. The ends were cut back, 0 bases at V and 0 bases at J, with 6 bases in the middle. The CDR3 runs to 14 residues. This chain connects TRBV5-1 to TRBJ1-2, with unresolved D. The sequenced sample consisted of lung tumor tissue. The TCR originated in a human donor with non-small cell lung cancer. The CDR3 region has the DNA TGCGCCAGCAGCTTGGCGGGCGCTAACTATGGCTACACCTTC. It yields the protein CASSLAGANYGYTF.